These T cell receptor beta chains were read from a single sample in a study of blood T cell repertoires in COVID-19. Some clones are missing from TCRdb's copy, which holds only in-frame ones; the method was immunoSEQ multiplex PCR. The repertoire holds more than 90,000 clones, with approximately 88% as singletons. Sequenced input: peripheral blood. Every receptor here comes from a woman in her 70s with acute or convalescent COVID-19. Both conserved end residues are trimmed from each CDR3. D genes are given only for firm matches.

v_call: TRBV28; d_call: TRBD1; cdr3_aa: ASSTGQGLLEQY
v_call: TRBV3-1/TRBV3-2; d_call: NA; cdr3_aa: ASSRGRGNEQF
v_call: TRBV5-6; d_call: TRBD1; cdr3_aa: ASSLAAGGGYT
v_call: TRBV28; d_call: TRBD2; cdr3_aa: ASSQGTSSSYNEQF
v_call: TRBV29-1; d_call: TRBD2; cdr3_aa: SVPGTSGNPRGGFYNEQF
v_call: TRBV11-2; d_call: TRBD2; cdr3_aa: ASRIASGGLYNEQF
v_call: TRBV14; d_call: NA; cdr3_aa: ASSQEQISEAF
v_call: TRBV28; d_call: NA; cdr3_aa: ASTRGSSPLH
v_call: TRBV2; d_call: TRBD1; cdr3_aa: ASSGVQGASSGELF
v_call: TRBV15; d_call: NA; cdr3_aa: ATSRDQGPGNTIY
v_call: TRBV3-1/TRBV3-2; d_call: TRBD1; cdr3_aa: ASSTRTGTGELF
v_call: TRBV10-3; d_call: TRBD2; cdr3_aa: AISESGAGGQSNEQF
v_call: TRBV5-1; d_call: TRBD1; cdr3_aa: VSSLVQGPLGQY
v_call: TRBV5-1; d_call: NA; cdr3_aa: ASSSGQNNEQF
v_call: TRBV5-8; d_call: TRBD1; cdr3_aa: ASSRDRATYEQY
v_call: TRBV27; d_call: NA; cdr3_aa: ASSLGVGETQY
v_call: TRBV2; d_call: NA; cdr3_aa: ASSGTSPLIYNEQF
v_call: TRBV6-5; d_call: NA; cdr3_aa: ASSPGNSNEKLF
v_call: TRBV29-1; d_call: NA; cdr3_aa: SVKTGEAF
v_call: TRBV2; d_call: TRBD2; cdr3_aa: ASSETSGRYTGELF
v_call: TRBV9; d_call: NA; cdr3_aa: ASSVGRGQPQH
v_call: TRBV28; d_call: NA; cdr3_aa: ASYGDRVSPLH
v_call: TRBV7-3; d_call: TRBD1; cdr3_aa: ASSLNSLTGNGYT
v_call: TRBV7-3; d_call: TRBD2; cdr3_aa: ASSLRPRLAGSTGELF
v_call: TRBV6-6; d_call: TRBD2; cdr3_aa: ASSYEGGRGEQY
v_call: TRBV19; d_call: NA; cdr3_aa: ASSIMPSSNQPQH
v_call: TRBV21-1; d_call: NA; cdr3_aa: ASSPDPRGNQPQH
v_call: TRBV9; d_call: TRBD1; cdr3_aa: ASSVQQGAQGELF
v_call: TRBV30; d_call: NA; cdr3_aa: AWSVDTNSPLH
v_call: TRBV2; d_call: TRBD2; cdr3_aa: ASSAGLAATRGETQY
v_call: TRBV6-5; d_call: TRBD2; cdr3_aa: ASSYYFGTRDNEQF
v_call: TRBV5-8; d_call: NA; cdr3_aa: ASSLGRVPPRGIQY
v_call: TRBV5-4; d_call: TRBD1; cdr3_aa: ASSSLTGDSPLH
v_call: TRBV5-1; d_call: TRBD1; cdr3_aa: ASSPDRGGINEQF
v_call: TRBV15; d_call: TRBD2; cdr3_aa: ATSGSGGGETQY
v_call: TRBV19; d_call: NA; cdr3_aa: ASSIRGAGGYT
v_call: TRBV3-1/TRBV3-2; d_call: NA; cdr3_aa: ASSLSLGTNEKLF
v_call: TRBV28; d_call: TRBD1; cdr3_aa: ASSTPPGQTGFYEQY
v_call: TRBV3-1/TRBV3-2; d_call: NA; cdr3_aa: ASSQGTYNEQF
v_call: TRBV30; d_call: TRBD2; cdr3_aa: AWSPGLAVPYEQY
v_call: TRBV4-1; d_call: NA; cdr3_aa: ASSQQIAKNIQY
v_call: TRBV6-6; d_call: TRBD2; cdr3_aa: ASSRGGGRDTGELF
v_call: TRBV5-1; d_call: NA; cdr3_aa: ASRGQNTGELF
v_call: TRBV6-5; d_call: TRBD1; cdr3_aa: ASSYYGTGAYEQY
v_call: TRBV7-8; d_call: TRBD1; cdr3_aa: ASSLPGTVNTEAF
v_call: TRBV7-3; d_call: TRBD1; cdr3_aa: ASSLRQGGAPGANVLT
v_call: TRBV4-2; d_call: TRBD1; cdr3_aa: ASSQEGTVSNYGYT
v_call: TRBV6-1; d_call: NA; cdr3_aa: ASREEGLGGYT
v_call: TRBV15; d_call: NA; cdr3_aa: ATSRGRVSTGELF
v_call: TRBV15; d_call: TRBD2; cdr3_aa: ATSRGKAGGDNEQF
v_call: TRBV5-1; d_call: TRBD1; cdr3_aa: ASSPGQGMNTEAF
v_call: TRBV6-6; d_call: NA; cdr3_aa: ASSRERAHEQY